Listed below are T cell receptor beta chains from one sample, sequenced in a study of tumor-infiltrating lymphocytes in oesophageal squamous cell carcinoma. TCRdb processed the PCR reads anew with MiXCR; each CDR3 protein has one entry. The table lists 15,000 to 20,000 distinct CDR3 sequences, 41% of them singletons. The sequencing input was esophageal tumor tissue. These receptors were taken from a male donor with esophageal squamous cell carcinoma. Each CDR3 is given with its conserved first and last residue. D genes are given only for firm matches. Clone size is stated in some rows and not others, as once, few, many or a class when expanded.

V gene	J gene	D gene	clone size	CDR3 protein	CDR3 DNA
TRBV7-3	TRBJ2-3	NA	medium-sized	CASSLGSVYTQYF	TGTGCCAGCAGCTTAGGATCGGTCTATACGCAGTATTTT
TRBV11-1	TRBJ1-1	TRBD1	many	CASSWRTGGTEAFF	TGTGCCAGCAGCTGGAGGACAGGGGGGACTGAAGCTTTCTTT
TRBV2	TRBJ2-1	TRBD2	many	CASRRTSEAYNEQFF	TGTGCCAGCAGGCGGACTAGCGAGGCCTACAATGAGCAGTTCTTC
TRBV7-4	TRBJ2-1	NA	NA	CASSLDRASSYNEQFF	TGTGCCAGCAGCTTAGACAGGGCGAGCTCCTACAATGAGCAGTTCTTC
TRBV6-1	TRBJ2-7	TRBD1	many	CASSPGTANSPLHF	TGTGCCAGCAGCCCCGGGACAGCGAATTCACCCCTCCACTTC
TRBV20-1	TRBJ2-1	TRBD2	many	CSARDTSGRAYNEQFF	TGCAGTGCTAGAGACACTAGCGGGAGGGCCTACAATGAGCAGTTCTTC
TRBV7-6	TRBJ2-5	TRBD1	NA	CASSLTTGIETQYF	TGTGCCAGCAGCTTAACGACAGGGATAGAGACCCAGTACTTC
TRBV6-5	TRBJ2-5	TRBD1	NA	CASSPGQRQETQYF	TGTGCCAGCAGTCCGGGACAGCGTCAAGAGACCCAGTACTTC
TRBV7-6	TRBJ2-1	TRBD2	NA	CASSLEAGGYNEQFF	TGTGCCAGCAGCTTAGAGGCGGGAGGGTACAATGAGCAGTTCTTC
TRBV19	TRBJ2-7	NA	many	CASSMSFSYEQYF	TGTGCCAGTAGTATGTCCTTCTCCTACGAGCAGTACTTC
TRBV6-1	TRBJ2-7	NA	many	CASSPHRGGYEQYF	TGTGCCAGCAGTCCCCACAGGGGGGGCTACGAGCAGTACTTC
TRBV12-3/TRBV12-4	TRBJ2-1	NA	NA	CASRLLRELSYNEQFF	TGTGCCAGCAGACTATTGCGGGAACTTTCCTACAATGAGCAGTTCTTC
TRBV6-9	TRBJ2-6	NA	NA	CASGGANVLTF	TGTGCCAGCGGTGGGGCCAACGTCCTGACTTTC
TRBV5-1	TRBJ2-1	NA	many	CASKVVDEQFF	TGCGCCAGCAAGGTAGTAGATGAGCAGTTCTTC
TRBV7-2	TRBJ2-7	TRBD2	NA	CASSPWTSSYEQYF	TGTGCCAGCAGCCCCTGGACTAGTTCCTACGAGCAGTACTTC
TRBV7-8	TRBJ2-4	NA	NA	CASSLDRWMAKNIQYF	TGTGCCAGCAGCTTAGATCGTTGGATGGCCAAAAACATTCAGTACTTC
TRBV7-3	TRBJ2-6	TRBD2	NA	CASSSGLAGFGGANVLTF	TGTGCCAGCAGCTCTGGACTAGCGGGGTTCGGGGGGGCCAACGTCCTGACTTTC
TRBV12-3/TRBV12-4	TRBJ2-6	NA	many	CASSPHGGPLHLRF	NA
TRBV6-6	TRBJ1-5	NA	medium-sized	CASSYSPEYQPQHF	TGTGCCAGCAGTTACTCCCCAGAATATCAGCCCCAGCATTTT
TRBV27	TRBJ2-1	TRBD1	NA	CASSSGTALNEQFF	TGTGCCAGCAGTTCTGGGACAGCGCTGAATGAGCAGTTCTTC
TRBV7-6	TRBJ2-7	NA	few	CASSLAVTYEQYF	TGTGCCAGCAGCTTAGCGGTTACCTACGAGCAGTACTTC
TRBV7-9	TRBJ2-3	NA	many	CASSLFRGFTDTQYF	TGTGCCAGCAGCCTCTTTCGGGGCTTCACAGATACGCAGTATTTT
TRBV7-3	TRBJ2-7	NA	NA	CASSSEPGRAQYF	TGTGCCAGCAGCTCCGAACCGGGACGAGCGCAGTACTTC
TRBV11-2	TRBJ1-2	NA	many	CASSREDSGYTF	TGTGCCAGCAGCCGCGAAGACTCAGGCTACACCTTC
TRBV7-4	TRBJ1-5	NA	NA	CASSLPRGRSLLSNQPQHF	TGTGCCAGCAGCTTACCCCGGGGAAGGTCCCTCTTGAGCAATCAGCCCCAGCATTTT
TRBV7-6	TRBJ1-2	NA	NA	CASSSQVDGYTF	TGTGCCAGCAGCTCCCAGGTGGATGGCTACACCTTC
TRBV10-3	TRBJ1-5	NA	NA	CAISESKDRPQHF	TGTGCCATCAGTGAGTCGAAGGACAGGCCCCAGCATTTT
TRBV7-4	TRBJ2-1	TRBD2	NA	CASSFGLAGRGEQFF	TGTGCCAGCAGCTTCGGTCTAGCGGGACGGGGTGAGCAGTTCTTC
TRBV3-1	TRBJ2-3	TRBD2	NA	CASSQDRGGATDTQYF	TGTGCCAGCAGCCAAGATCGGGGGGGCGCGACAGATACGCAGTATTTT
TRBV19	TRBJ2-1	NA	NA	CASTPGTLNSERSYNEQFF	TGTGCCAGTACCCCCGGGACACTAAATTCCGAGAGGTCCTACAATGAGCAGTTCTTC
TRBV7-3	TRBJ2-4	TRBD2	few	CASSLGTSPISEQYF	TGTGCCAGCAGCTTAGGGACTAGCCCCATATCGGAGCAGTACTTC
TRBV7-9	TRBJ2-7	NA	few	CASSPQDEQYF	TGTGCCAGCAGCCCCCAGGACGAGCAGTACTTC
TRBV7-6	TRBJ2-5	NA	NA	CASSPQSSGELYF	TGTGCTAGCAGCCCACAGTCATCCGGGGAGCTGTACTTC
TRBV15	TRBJ2-4	TRBD1	NA	CATSSDRDDIQYF	TGTGCCACCAGCAGTGACAGGGATGACATTCAGTACTTC
TRBV7-9	TRBJ2-7	NA	NA	CASSLAVDYEQYF	TGTGCCAGCAGCTTAGCTGTTGACTACGAGCAGTACTTC
TRBV6-1	TRBJ2-5	NA	NA	CASSAGGGGETQYF	TGTGCCAGCAGTGCCGGGGGAGGGGGCGAGACCCAGTACTTC
TRBV12-3/TRBV12-4	TRBJ2-7	TRBD2	NA	CASSYLAGAYEQYF	TGTGCCAGCAGTTATCTAGCGGGAGCCTACGAGCAGTACTTC
TRBV2	TRBJ2-1	TRBD2	many	CASSGPLAGVIYNEQFF	TGTGCCAGCAGTGGTCCACTCGCGGGGGTGATATACAATGAGCAGTTCTTC
TRBV5-3	TRBJ1-2	TRBD1	NA	CASSFSLGTGGAYGYGYTF	TGTGCCAGCAGCTTTTCCCTAGGGACAGGGGGCGCCTACGGCTATGGCTACACCTTC
TRBV5-1	TRBJ2-1	TRBD1	NA	CASSFGTGGYDEQFF	TGCGCCAGCAGCTTTGGGACAGGGGGCTACGATGAGCAGTTCTTC
TRBV4-2	TRBJ2-7	TRBD2	few	CASSQEELAGRVGQSYEQYF	TGTGCCAGCAGCCAAGAGGAGCTAGCGGGAAGGGTGGGACAGTCCTACGAGCAGTACTTC